This T cell receptor (beta chain) stems from a study of control samples from healthy donors and cancer patients. Assay used: immunoSEQ multiplex PCR; TCRdb lists only in-frame clones, some missing. The sample contains under 450,000 clones, 80% to 95% of which appear only once. Germline assignment: CDR1 SGHTA and CDR2 FQGTGA. CDR3 size: 14 residues. V lost 2 bases and J 7 bases, leaving 11 bases between the germline ends. With respect to this clone: The sample carries other DNA sequences with the same CDR3.

The chain has TRBV7-3 and TRBJ2-2, with D possibly being TRBD2 (5 bases). Sequences were obtained from PBMCs. The receptor comes from a man in his forties with head and neck cancer. CDR3 sequence reads: CASSLLGGGGELFF. Here the CDR3 DNA reads TGTGCCAGCAGCTTATTAGGTGGAGGCGGGGAGCTGTTTTTT.